What follows describes a single T cell receptor (beta chain). This sample is drawn from a study of blood T cell repertoires in COVID-19. In germline, CDR1 is MNHEY, CDR2 SVGAGI. The CDR3 runs 14 residues. The V end was cut by 7 bases, the J end by 0 bases, with 13 bases between. Repertoires were generated with immunoSEQ multiplex PCR, while TCRdb's copy carries only in-frame clones and drops some. The sample lists 400,000 or so clones, over 75% occurring once. Individuals aged 18 to 89 years were recruited from 24 US areas. The source is a woman aged 40 to 50 with acute COVID-19. Sequencing was performed on PBMCs or T cells enriched from blood (not recorded which). The chain joins TRBV6-5 to TRBJ2-7; TRBD2 might be the D (5 bases). This chain's CDR3 is CASIRGSSSYEQYF. CDR3 DNA sequence: TGTGCCAGCATTCGAGGGTCTAGCTCCTACGAGCAGTACTTC.